The T cell receptor beta chain under discussion was sequenced for a study of T cells in Graves' hyperthyroidism and ophthalmopathy. Points from the study as a whole: The model made its ophthalmopathy prediction, and onset followed a median about 5.9 months later.

To note about this clonotype: Its cognate antigen is unknown.

The CDR3 has 14 residues. The germline V gene has CDR1 ENHRY and CDR2 SYGVKD. V lost 6 bases, J lost 0 bases, and 8 bases lay in between. Amplified TCR beta CDR3 regions derived from RNA transcripts. HTBI primers were employed in a first-round RT-PCR of the TCR CDR3. TCRdb re-derived calls from the multiplex PCR reads in MiXCR, one entry per CDR3 protein. The data hold some 560,000 distinct CDR3 sequences, with less than 15% observed a single time. The genes are TRBV10-3 and TRBJ2-2; D perhaps matches TRBD1 (6 bases). The sequenced material came from blood. The receptor was isolated from a woman aged 40 to 50 with Graves' hyperthyroidism. The CDR3 protein is CAIRDSSNTGELFF. The CDR3 DNA sequence: TGTGCCATCAGGGACAGCTCGAACACCGGGGAGCTGTTTTTT.